The rows below give T cell receptor beta chains drawn from one sample of a study of T cell responses to AZD1222 COVID-19 vaccine. Profiled with immunoSEQ multiplex PCR; TCRdb holds only in-frame clones, not every one. Among about 140,000 clones listed, roughly 87% were seen once. Sample: peripheral blood, taken 28 days after the second AZD1222 dose. Source of these receptors: an adult who received the AZD1222 COVID-19 vaccine. CDR3s include the opening cysteine and the closing phenylalanine or tryptophan. Each record gives: J gene, D gene, clone size, V gene, CDR3 protein, CDR3 DNA. D genes are given only for firm matches. Clone size, where shown, is once, few, many, or a class for clones that have expanded.

j_call: TRBJ2-1; d_call: NA; clone_size: NA; v_call: TRBV7-2; cdr3_aa: CASSFGTGFNEQFF; cdr3_nt: TGTGCCAGCAGCTTCGGAACAGGGTTTAATGAGCAGTTCTTC
j_call: TRBJ2-3; d_call: NA; clone_size: NA; v_call: TRBV21-1; cdr3_aa: CASSKGAGDTQYF; cdr3_nt: TGTGCCAGCAGCAAAGGGGCCGGTGATACGCAGTATTTT
j_call: TRBJ1-6; d_call: NA; clone_size: NA; v_call: TRBV30; cdr3_aa: CAWSVRTLNSPLHF; cdr3_nt: TGTGCCTGGAGTGTGAGGACCCTTAATTCACCCCTCCACTTT
j_call: TRBJ1-2; d_call: TRBD1; clone_size: NA; v_call: TRBV6-5; cdr3_aa: CASSYGDRYYGYTF; cdr3_nt: TGTGCCAGCAGTTACGGGGACAGGTACTATGGCTACACCTTC
j_call: TRBJ1-1; d_call: NA; clone_size: NA; v_call: TRBV6-2/TRBV6-3; cdr3_aa: CASSYSQGPLKAEAFF; cdr3_nt: TGTGCCAGCAGTTACTCTCAGGGACCCCTGAAGGCGGAAGCTTTCTTT
j_call: TRBJ2-5; d_call: NA; clone_size: NA; v_call: TRBV20-1; cdr3_aa: CSAGRETQYF; cdr3_nt: TGCAGTGCTGGCCGAGAGACCCAGTACTTC
j_call: TRBJ1-1; d_call: NA; clone_size: NA; v_call: TRBV7-9; cdr3_aa: CASSWGPMNTEAFF; cdr3_nt: TGTGCCAGCAGCTGGGGACCTATGAACACTGAAGCTTTCTTT
j_call: TRBJ1-3; d_call: NA; clone_size: NA; v_call: TRBV4-3; cdr3_aa: CASSQDRAGTGNTIYF; cdr3_nt: TGCGCCAGCAGCCAAGATCGGGCAGGGACAGGAAACACCATATATTTT
j_call: TRBJ2-3; d_call: NA; clone_size: NA; v_call: TRBV28; cdr3_aa: CASSLGGSTDTQYF; cdr3_nt: TGTGCCAGCAGTTTAGGGGGGAGCACAGATACGCAGTATTTT
j_call: TRBJ2-4; d_call: NA; clone_size: NA; v_call: TRBV6-6; cdr3_aa: CASRAPGAKNIQYF; cdr3_nt: TGTGCCAGCCGAGCCCCCGGAGCCAAAAACATTCAGTACTTC
j_call: TRBJ1-1; d_call: NA; clone_size: NA; v_call: TRBV18; cdr3_aa: CASSPMTQGEAFF; cdr3_nt: TGTGCCAGCTCACCTATGACCCAGGGAGAAGCTTTCTTT
j_call: TRBJ1-4; d_call: NA; clone_size: NA; v_call: TRBV28; cdr3_aa: CASSFQGQSNEKLFF; cdr3_nt: TGTGCCAGCAGTTTCCAGGGGCAGTCTAATGAAAAACTGTTTTTT
j_call: TRBJ1-1; d_call: NA; clone_size: NA; v_call: TRBV27; cdr3_aa: CASSLPLGPTTGNTEAFF; cdr3_nt: TGTGCCAGCAGCCTACCCCTCGGGCCCACTACGGGGAACACTGAAGCTTTCTTT
j_call: TRBJ1-2; d_call: NA; clone_size: NA; v_call: TRBV7-2; cdr3_aa: CASSSGPNYGYTF; cdr3_nt: TGTGCCAGCAGCTCGGGGCCGAACTATGGCTACACCTTC
j_call: TRBJ1-2; d_call: TRBD1; clone_size: NA; v_call: TRBV7-2; cdr3_aa: CASSLTGSGTNYGYTF; cdr3_nt: TGTGCCAGCAGCTTGACAGGGTCGGGGACTAACTATGGCTACACCTTC
j_call: TRBJ2-5; d_call: NA; clone_size: NA; v_call: TRBV12-3/TRBV12-4; cdr3_aa: CASSSRETQYF; cdr3_nt: TGTGCCAGCAGTTCGCGAGAGACCCAGTACTTC
j_call: TRBJ2-7; d_call: NA; clone_size: NA; v_call: TRBV5-6; cdr3_aa: CASSLKIYEQYF; cdr3_nt: TGTGCCAGCAGCTTGAAGATATACGAGCAGTACTTC
j_call: TRBJ1-6; d_call: TRBD1; clone_size: NA; v_call: TRBV6-5; cdr3_aa: CASSSRQGYNSPLHF; cdr3_nt: TGTGCCAGCAGCTCGCGACAGGGTTATAATTCACCCCTCCACTTT
j_call: TRBJ1-1; d_call: NA; clone_size: NA; v_call: TRBV6-1; cdr3_aa: CASSEQGYVNTEAFF; cdr3_nt: TGTGCCAGCAGTGAACAGGGGTACGTCAACACTGAAGCTTTCTTT
j_call: TRBJ2-3; d_call: NA; clone_size: NA; v_call: TRBV3-1/TRBV3-2; cdr3_aa: CASSQEEPLGRASTDTQYF; cdr3_nt: TGTGCCAGCAGCCAAGAAGAGCCTCTGGGGCGGGCAAGCACAGATACGCAGTATTTT
j_call: TRBJ1-2; d_call: TRBD1; clone_size: NA; v_call: TRBV29-1; cdr3_aa: CSVATGDGYGYTF; cdr3_nt: TGCAGCGTCGCAACAGGGGACGGCTATGGCTACACCTTC
j_call: TRBJ2-5; d_call: NA; clone_size: NA; v_call: TRBV5-6; cdr3_aa: CASSLLGSGQETQYF; cdr3_nt: TGTGCCAGCAGCCTGCTCGGTAGCGGTCAAGAGACCCAGTACTTC
j_call: TRBJ1-2; d_call: TRBD1; clone_size: once; v_call: TRBV29-1; cdr3_aa: CSVEEEDRDNGYTF; cdr3_nt: TGCAGCGTTGAAGAAGAGGACAGGGATAATGGCTACACCTTC
j_call: TRBJ1-4; d_call: NA; clone_size: once; v_call: TRBV18; cdr3_aa: CASSPETGGNEKLFF; cdr3_nt: TGTGCCAGCTCACCCGAGACAGGCGGCAATGAAAAACTGTTTTTT
j_call: TRBJ2-5; d_call: TRBD1; clone_size: NA; v_call: TRBV19; cdr3_aa: CASSQPGQGETQYF; cdr3_nt: TGTGCCAGTAGTCAGCCGGGACAGGGAGAGACCCAGTACTTC
j_call: TRBJ1-1; d_call: NA; clone_size: NA; v_call: TRBV6-2/TRBV6-3; cdr3_aa: CASSYGYIEAFF; cdr3_nt: TGTGCCAGCAGTTACGGATACATTGAAGCTTTCTTT
j_call: TRBJ2-3; d_call: TRBD1; clone_size: NA; v_call: TRBV27; cdr3_aa: CASSLRDSPSTDTQYF; cdr3_nt: TGTGCCAGCAGTTTACGGGACAGTCCTAGCACAGATACGCAGTATTTT
j_call: TRBJ1-5; d_call: NA; clone_size: NA; v_call: TRBV7-2; cdr3_aa: CASSLAPGASQPQHF; cdr3_nt: TGTGCCAGCAGCTTAGCTCCGGGGGCTAGTCAGCCCCAGCATTTT
j_call: TRBJ2-3; d_call: TRBD2; clone_size: NA; v_call: TRBV3-1/TRBV3-2; cdr3_aa: CASSRESGAGTDTQYF; cdr3_nt: TGTGCCAGCAGCCGAGAGAGCGGGGCTGGCACAGATACGCAGTATTTT
j_call: TRBJ2-7; d_call: TRBD2; clone_size: once; v_call: TRBV27; cdr3_aa: CASSLTSGRYEQYF; cdr3_nt: TGTGCCAGCAGCCTCACTAGCGGGAGATACGAGCAGTACTTC
j_call: TRBJ2-3; d_call: NA; clone_size: NA; v_call: TRBV11-3; cdr3_aa: CASSGWGSTDTQYF; cdr3_nt: TGTGCCAGCAGCGGCTGGGGGTCCACAGATACGCAGTATTTT
j_call: TRBJ2-7; d_call: NA; clone_size: NA; v_call: TRBV7-9; cdr3_aa: CASSWELGEQYF; cdr3_nt: TGTGCCAGCAGCTGGGAGTTGGGTGAGCAGTACTTC
j_call: TRBJ2-1; d_call: NA; clone_size: NA; v_call: TRBV15; cdr3_aa: CATSREVSMAQFF; cdr3_nt: TGTGCCACCAGCAGAGAAGTTAGCATGGCGCAGTTCTTC
j_call: TRBJ2-5; d_call: NA; clone_size: NA; v_call: TRBV10-3; cdr3_aa: CAISESGSRQETQYF; cdr3_nt: TGTGCCATCAGTGAGTCAGGCAGCCGTCAAGAGACCCAGTACTTC
j_call: TRBJ1-2; d_call: TRBD1; clone_size: NA; v_call: TRBV12-3/TRBV12-4; cdr3_aa: CASRPGQGWGYTF; cdr3_nt: TGTGCCAGCAGACCGGGACAGGGTTGGGGCTACACCTTC
j_call: TRBJ2-5; d_call: NA; clone_size: NA; v_call: TRBV24-1; cdr3_aa: CATSDFRQETQYF; cdr3_nt: TGTGCCACCAGTGATTTCCGGCAAGAGACCCAGTACTTC
j_call: TRBJ1-5; d_call: NA; clone_size: NA; v_call: TRBV7-9; cdr3_aa: CASSLSSNQPQHF; cdr3_nt: TGTGCCAGCAGCTTATCTAGCAATCAGCCCCAGCATTTT
j_call: TRBJ1-4; d_call: NA; clone_size: NA; v_call: TRBV28; cdr3_aa: CASMRAGNNEKLFF; cdr3_nt: TGTGCCAGCATGCGGGCAGGCAATAATGAAAAACTGTTTTTT
j_call: TRBJ1-3; d_call: TRBD1; clone_size: NA; v_call: TRBV6-6; cdr3_aa: CASSYTTGAVGNTIYF; cdr3_nt: TGTGCCAGCAGTTACACGACAGGGGCGGTTGGAAACACCATATATTTT
j_call: TRBJ2-5; d_call: NA; clone_size: once; v_call: TRBV3-1/TRBV3-2; cdr3_aa: CASSQSGTQYF; cdr3_nt: TGTGCCAGCAGCCAATCAGGGACCCAGTACTTC
j_call: TRBJ1-1; d_call: NA; clone_size: NA; v_call: TRBV6-5; cdr3_aa: CASSPFRGTEAFF; cdr3_nt: TGTGCCAGCAGTCCCTTTCGGGGAACTGAAGCTTTCTTT
j_call: TRBJ1-3; d_call: NA; clone_size: NA; v_call: TRBV27; cdr3_aa: CASSTRAAGNTIYF; cdr3_nt: TGTGCCAGCAGTACGCGCGCGGCTGGAAACACCATATATTTT